The 3 T cell receptor beta chains in this list originate from one sample, sequenced in a study of CD4+ T cells in melanoma. Sequencing was performed with immunoSEQ multiplex PCR; in TCRdb, only in-frame clones are kept and a portion is missing. The sample holds 9,500 to 10,000 clones, approximately 68% seen once. Material for sequencing was cells from a culture (not recorded whether cultured in vitro). The source of these receptors is a human donor with melanoma.

This clone was counted a single time. The chain couples TRBV5-4 to TRBJ1-2; tentatively, D is TRBD1 (5 bases). The CDR3 has 14 amino acids. V was pared by 1 base and J by 1 base, with 8 bases between. CDR1 SGHNT and CDR2 YYREEE come from the germline V gene (reference sequence). For the CDR3, the DNA is TGTGCCAGCAGCTTGAGCGGGGGTAACTATGGCTACACCTTC. Translated, it gives CASSLSGGNYGYTF.

The rearrangement links TRBV6-1 to TRBJ2-1; D perhaps matches TRBD2 (7 bases). The CDR3 loop spans 15 amino acids. Looked up from germline, CDR1 is MNHNS and CDR2 is SASEGT. V lost 5 bases, J lost 0 bases, and 11 bases lay in between. DNA for the CDR3: TGTGCCAGCAGTCGGGGGGCTAGCTCCTACAATGAGCAGTTCTTC. Encoded protein: CASSRGASSYNEQFF.

V is TRBV5-1 and J is TRBJ2-1; D unclear. This CDR3 region has 12 residues. Trimming took off 2 bases at V and 4 bases at J, with 4 bases between the two ends. The germline gives CDR1 SGHRS, CDR2 YFSETQ. The CDR3 loop reads CASSFRYNEQFF. The CDR3 DNA is TGCGCCAGCAGCTTTAGGTACAATGAGCAGTTCTTC.